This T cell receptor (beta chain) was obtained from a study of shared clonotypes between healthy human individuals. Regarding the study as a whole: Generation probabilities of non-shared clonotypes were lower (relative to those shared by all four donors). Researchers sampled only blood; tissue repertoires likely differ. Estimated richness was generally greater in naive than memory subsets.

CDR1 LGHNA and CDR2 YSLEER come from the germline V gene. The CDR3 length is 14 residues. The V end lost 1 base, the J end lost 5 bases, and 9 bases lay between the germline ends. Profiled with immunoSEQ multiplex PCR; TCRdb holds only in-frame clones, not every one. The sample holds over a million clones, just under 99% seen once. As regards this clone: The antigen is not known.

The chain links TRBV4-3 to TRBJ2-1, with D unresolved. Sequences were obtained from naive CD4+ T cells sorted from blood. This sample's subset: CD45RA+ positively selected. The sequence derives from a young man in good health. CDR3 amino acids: CASSQGIRNNEQFF. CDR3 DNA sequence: TGCGCCAGCAGCCAAGGAATCCGTAACAATGAGCAGTTCTTC.